The rows below give T cell receptor beta chains drawn from one sample of a study of long-term antiretroviral therapy in people with HIV. Measured with immunoSEQ multiplex PCR; TCRdb has only the in-frame clones, and not every one. Counted here are approximately 35,000 clones, approximately 97% occurring once; the ten biggest clones make up just under 3%. Specimen: unsorted PBMCs, collected 6.9 years after starting antiretroviral therapy. The receptor source for this set is a man in his thirties or forties with HIV. CDR3s include the opening cysteine and the closing phenylalanine or tryptophan. A D gene is named only where the DNA matches it firmly. Part of the rows lack a size; the others show once, few, many or a class for expanded clones.

TRBV27,TRBD1,-,TRBJ1-5,TGTGCCAGCCCGTCGGACAGGCTTGGGAGCAATCAGCCCCAGCATTTT,CASPSDRLGSNQPQHF
TRBV5-1,-,-,TRBJ2-7,TGCGCCAGCAGCTCCCACGTGGGGGCCGAGCAGTACTTC,CASSSHVGAEQYF
TRBV7-8,-,-,TRBJ1-3,TGTGCCAGCAGCTTAGAGCGGTTCTCTGGAAACACCATATATTTT,CASSLERFSGNTIYF
TRBV4-2,TRBD2,-,TRBJ2-2,TGTGCCAGCAGCCGACGTACGAGCGGGGGTAACACCGGGGAGCTGTTTTTT,CASSRRTSGGNTGELFF
TRBV2,TRBD1,once,TRBJ2-3,TGTGCCAGCAGCGCCGAAGGGCCCACAGGGGCAGATACGCAGTATTTT,CASSAEGPTGADTQYF
TRBV9,TRBD1,-,TRBJ2-5,TGTGCCAGCACCGGGGGGGACAGGGGGCAAGAGACCCAGTACTTC,CASTGGDRGQETQYF
TRBV4-3,TRBD1,once,TRBJ2-4,TGCGCCAGCAGCGCTGACAGGGGGTCATTAGAACTAGCCAAAAACATTCAGTACTTC,CASSADRGSLELAKNIQYF
TRBV7-9,TRBD1,-,TRBJ2-5,TGTGCCAGCAGCCAGCGGACAGGGGGTGAACAAGAGACCCAGTACTTC,CASSQRTGGEQETQYF
TRBV6-8,-,-,TRBJ1-6,TGTGCCAGCAGTTACTCGTTCCATTGGGACGTATTCAATTCACCCCTCCACTTT,CASSYSFHWDVFNSPLHF
TRBV7-8,-,-,TRBJ1-1,TGTGCCAGCAGTCAACGGGGGCGGGGAAGAGACACTGAAGCTTTCTTT,CASSQRGRGRDTEAFF
TRBV29-1,-,-,TRBJ1-1,TGCAGCGCCGAGGGGGGGACCATGAACACTGAAGCTTTCTTT,CSAEGGTMNTEAFF
TRBV7-9,TRBD1,-,TRBJ2-2,TGTGCCAGCAGCTTTCAGGGGGCGGACACCGGGGAGCTGTTTTTT,CASSFQGADTGELFF
TRBV9,TRBD1,once,TRBJ2-3,TGTGCCAGCAGCTTCGGACAGGGGGATAGCACAGATACGCAGTATTTT,CASSFGQGDSTDTQYF
TRBV19,-,-,TRBJ1-1,TGTGCCAGTAGTACCCGGACAGTTTCCGAAGCTTTCTTT,CASSTRTVSEAFF
TRBV9,TRBD1,-,TRBJ1-2,TGTGCCAGCAGCGCCCACAGGGGAGGCTACTATGGCTACACCTTC,CASSAHRGGYYGYTF
TRBV6-5,-,once,TRBJ2-1,TGTGCCAGCAGTCGGGACGAATACAATGAGCAGTTCTTC,CASSRDEYNEQFF
TRBV5-1,-,once,TRBJ2-3,TGCGCCAGCAGCTTGGGAGATTTTCGCACAGATACGCAGTATTTT,CASSLGDFRTDTQYF
TRBV5-1,TRBD2,-,TRBJ2-1,TGCGCCAGCAGCTTGGAGGGCAGCCAAATTAGCGGGAATGAGCAGTTCTTC,CASSLEGSQISGNEQFF
TRBV6-1,TRBD1,once,TRBJ1-5,TGTGCCAGCAGTCCAATCACAGGGGGAGGTCAGCCCCAGCATTTT,CASSPITGGGQPQHF